This TCR beta chain was profiled in a study of cytomegalovirus exposure and HLA in healthy donors. It was with 60 Vbeta and 13 Jbeta primers that the PCR ran. Original analysis: In a later analysis, some 10 million of approximately 86 million unique beta chains occurred in at least two donors. TCRdb's table, derived via immunoSEQ multiplex PCR, lists solely in-frame clones and lacks some. The V and J calls and clone size come from that table; D and trimming were worked out from the DNA. Its clone listing holds some 52,000 clones. A word on this clone: Its antigen remains unknown.

This CDR3 is 16 amino acids long. The junction had 9 bases not matched to a gene; V was cut back by 6 bases and J by 5 bases. CDR1 is SGHAT and CDR2 is FQDESV in the germline V gene (reference sequence). Overall study results and limits: High specificity and sensitivity for cytomegalovirus status were reported for the classifier.

The specimen was PBMCs. This TCR was recovered from an older woman in good health and CMV-seropositive. This chain joins TRBV11-1 and TRBJ1-6, with 8 bases lining up with TRBD1. CDR3 sequence (DNA): TGTGCCAGCAGGCGCTCTGGACAGGGCCATAATTCACCCCTCCACTTT. Residues: CASRRSGQGHNSPLHF.